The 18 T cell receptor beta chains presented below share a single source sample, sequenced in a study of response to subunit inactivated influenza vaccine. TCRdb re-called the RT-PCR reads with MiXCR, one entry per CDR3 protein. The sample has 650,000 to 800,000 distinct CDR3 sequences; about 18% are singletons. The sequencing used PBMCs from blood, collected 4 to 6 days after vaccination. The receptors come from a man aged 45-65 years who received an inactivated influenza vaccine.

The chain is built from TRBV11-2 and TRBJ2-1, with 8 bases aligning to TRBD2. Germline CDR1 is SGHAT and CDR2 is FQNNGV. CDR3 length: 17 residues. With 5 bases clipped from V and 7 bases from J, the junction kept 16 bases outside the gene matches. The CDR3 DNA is TGTGCCAGCAGCCCCGGCCCCTCGGGGGGGGAGCGGAATGAGCAGTTCTTC. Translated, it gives CASSPGPSGGERNEQFF.

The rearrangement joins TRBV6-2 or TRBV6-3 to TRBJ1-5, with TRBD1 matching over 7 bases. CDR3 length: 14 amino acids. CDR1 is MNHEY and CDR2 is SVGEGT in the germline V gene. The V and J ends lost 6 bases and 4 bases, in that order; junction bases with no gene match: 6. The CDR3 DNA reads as TGTGCCAGCAGGCGGGGACAGAATAATCAGCCCCAGCATTTT. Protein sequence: CASRRGQNNQPQHF.

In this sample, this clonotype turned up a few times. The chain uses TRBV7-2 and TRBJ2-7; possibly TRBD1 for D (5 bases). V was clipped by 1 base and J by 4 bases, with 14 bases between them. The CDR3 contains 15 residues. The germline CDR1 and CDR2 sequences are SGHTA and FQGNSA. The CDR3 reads CASSLGGGSDYEQYF. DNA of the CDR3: TGTGCCAGCAGCTTAGGGGGCGGAAGTGATTACGAGCAGTACTTC. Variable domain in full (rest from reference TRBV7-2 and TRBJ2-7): GAGVSQSPSNKVTEKGKDVELRCDPISGHTALYWYRQSLGQGLEFLIYFQGNSAPDKSGLPSDRFSAERTGGSVSTLTIQRTQQEDSAVYLCASSLGGGSDYEQYFGPGTRLTVT.

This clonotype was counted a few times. CDR3 nucleotide sequence: TGTGCCAGCAGCGCGGTGGTAGGGGGCAGGGAAAAACTGTTTTTT. It encodes CASSAVVGGREKLFF. The chain combines TRBV7-9 with TRBJ1-4; the match to TRBD1 covers 7 bases. V lost 5 bases, J lost 8 bases, and 11 bases stayed unmatched. The CDR3 totals 15 residues. Germline lookup yields CDR1 SEHNR and CDR2 FQNEAQ (reference sequence).

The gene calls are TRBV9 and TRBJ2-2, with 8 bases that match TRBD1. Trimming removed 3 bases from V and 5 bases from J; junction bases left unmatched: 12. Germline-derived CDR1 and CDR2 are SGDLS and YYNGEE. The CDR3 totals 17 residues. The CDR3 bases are TGTGCCAGCAGCGGAGGGGAACAGGGGGGAAGAACCGGGGAGCTGTTTTTT. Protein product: CASSGGEQGGRTGELFF.

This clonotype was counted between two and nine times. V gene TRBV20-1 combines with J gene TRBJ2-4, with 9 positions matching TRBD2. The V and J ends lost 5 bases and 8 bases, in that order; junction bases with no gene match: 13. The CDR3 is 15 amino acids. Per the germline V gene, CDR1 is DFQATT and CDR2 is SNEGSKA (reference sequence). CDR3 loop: CSARGLALVRDIQYF. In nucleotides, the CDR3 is TGCAGTGCTCGAGGACTAGCGTTGGTCAGGGACATTCAGTACTTC.

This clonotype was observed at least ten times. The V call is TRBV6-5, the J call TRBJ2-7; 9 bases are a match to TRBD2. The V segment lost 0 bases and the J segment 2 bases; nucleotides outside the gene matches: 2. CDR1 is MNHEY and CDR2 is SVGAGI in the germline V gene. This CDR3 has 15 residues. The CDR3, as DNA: TGTGCCAGCAGTTACTCTAGCGGGGGTACCTACGAGCAGTACTTC. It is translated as CASSYSSGGTYEQYF.

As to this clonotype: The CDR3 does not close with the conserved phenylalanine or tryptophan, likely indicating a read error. The CDR3 sequence: CASQGSSYEQYL. DNA of the CDR3: TGTGCCAGTCAGGGGTCCTCCTACGAGCAGTACTTA. The chain is built from TRBV28 and TRBJ2-7; D is perhaps TRBD1 (6 bases). V gave up 9 bases and J gave up 0 bases, with 9 bases separating them. The CDR3 extends over 12 amino acids. Germline loops: CDR1 MDHEN, CDR2 SYDVKM.

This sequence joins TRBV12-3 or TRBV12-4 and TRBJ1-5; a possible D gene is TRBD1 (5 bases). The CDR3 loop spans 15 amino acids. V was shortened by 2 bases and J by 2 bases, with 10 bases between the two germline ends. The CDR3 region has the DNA TGTGCCAGCAGTTTATCCAGGGCTGGCAATCAGCCCCAGCATTTT. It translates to CASSLSRAGNQPQHF.

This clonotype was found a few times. Here the CDR3 DNA reads TGTGCCAGCAGTCCGATCTCCCCGACAGGGTGGAGGACAGATACGCAGTATTTT. This codes for CASSPISPTGWRTDTQYF. This chain connects TRBV27 to TRBJ2-3; 7 nucleotides line up with TRBD1. J lost 3 bases, V lost 5 bases, and 17 bases had no gene match. The CDR3 covers 18 residues. The germline gives CDR1 MNHEY, CDR2 SMNVEV (reference sequence).

CDR3 sequence (DNA): TGTGCCAGCAGCTTCGATCGACTAGCTCCCTACGAGCAGTACTTC. Translation gives CASSFDRLAPYEQYF. The rearrangement uses TRBV11-2 and TRBJ2-7, with TRBD2 identical over 7 bases. CDR1 is SGHAT and CDR2 is FQNNGV in the germline V gene. The CDR3 sequence is 15 residues long. J lost 2 bases, V lost 3 bases, and 7 bases had no gene match. Together with reference TRBV11-2 and TRBJ2-7, the CDR3 gives the full variable domain: EAGVAQSPRYKIIEKRQSVAFWCNPISGHATLYWYQQILGQGPKLLIQFQNNGVVDDSQLPKDRFSAERLKGVDSTLKIQPAKLEDSAVYLCASSFDRLAPYEQYFGPGTRLTVT.

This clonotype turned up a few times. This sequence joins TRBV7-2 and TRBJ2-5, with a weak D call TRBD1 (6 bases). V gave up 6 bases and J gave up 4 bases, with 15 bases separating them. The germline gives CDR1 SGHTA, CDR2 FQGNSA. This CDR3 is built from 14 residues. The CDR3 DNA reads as TGTGCCAGCAGGGTCACCCAGGGGCGAGAGACCCAGTACTTC. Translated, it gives CASRVTQGRETQYF.

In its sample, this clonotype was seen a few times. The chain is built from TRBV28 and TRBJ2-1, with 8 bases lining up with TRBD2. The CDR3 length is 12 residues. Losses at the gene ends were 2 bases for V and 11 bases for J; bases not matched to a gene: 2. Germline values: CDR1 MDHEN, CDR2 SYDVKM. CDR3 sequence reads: CASSLGTRQQFF. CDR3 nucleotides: TGTGCCAGCAGTTTAGGGACTAGACAGCAGTTCTTC.

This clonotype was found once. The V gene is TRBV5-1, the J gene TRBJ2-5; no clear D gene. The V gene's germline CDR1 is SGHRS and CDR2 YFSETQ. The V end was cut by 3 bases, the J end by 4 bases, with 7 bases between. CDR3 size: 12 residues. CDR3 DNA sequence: TGCGCCAGCAGCTGGAAGGGAGAGACCCAGTACTTC. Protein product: CASSWKGETQYF.

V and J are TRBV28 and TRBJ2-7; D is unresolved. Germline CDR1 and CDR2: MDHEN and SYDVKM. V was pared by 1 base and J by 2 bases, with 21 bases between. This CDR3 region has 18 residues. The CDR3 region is CASSLSQWARPPTYEQYF. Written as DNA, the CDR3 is TGTGCCAGCAGTTTATCTCAGTGGGCCAGACCACCAACCTACGAGCAGTACTTC.

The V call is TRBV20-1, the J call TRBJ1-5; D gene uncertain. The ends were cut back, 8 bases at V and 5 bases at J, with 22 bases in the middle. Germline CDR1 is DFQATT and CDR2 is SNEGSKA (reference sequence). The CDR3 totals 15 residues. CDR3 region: CSSGAGRALDQPQHF. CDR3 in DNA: TGCAGTTCCGGTGCCGGGAGAGCCCTTGATCAGCCCCAGCATTTT.

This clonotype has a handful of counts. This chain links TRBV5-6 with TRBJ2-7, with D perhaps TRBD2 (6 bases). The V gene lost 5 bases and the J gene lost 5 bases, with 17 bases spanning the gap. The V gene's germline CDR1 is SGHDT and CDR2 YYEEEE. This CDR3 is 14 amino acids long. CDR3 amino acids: CASRAREELDEQYF. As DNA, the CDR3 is TGTGCCAGCAGAGCGAGGGAGGAATTGGACGAGCAGTACTTC. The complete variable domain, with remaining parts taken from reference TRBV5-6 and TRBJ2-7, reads DAGVTQSPTHLIKTRGQQVTLRCSPKSGHDTVSWYQQALGQGPQFIFQYYEEEERQRGNFPDRFSGHQFPNYSSELNVNALLLGDSALYLCASRAREELDEQYFGPGTRLTVT.

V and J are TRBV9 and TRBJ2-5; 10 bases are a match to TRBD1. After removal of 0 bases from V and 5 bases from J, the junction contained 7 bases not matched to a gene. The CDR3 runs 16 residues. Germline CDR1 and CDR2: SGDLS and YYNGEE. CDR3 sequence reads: CASSVEGGDRGETQYF. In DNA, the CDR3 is TGTGCCAGCAGCGTAGAGGGTGGGGACAGGGGTGAGACCCAGTACTTC.